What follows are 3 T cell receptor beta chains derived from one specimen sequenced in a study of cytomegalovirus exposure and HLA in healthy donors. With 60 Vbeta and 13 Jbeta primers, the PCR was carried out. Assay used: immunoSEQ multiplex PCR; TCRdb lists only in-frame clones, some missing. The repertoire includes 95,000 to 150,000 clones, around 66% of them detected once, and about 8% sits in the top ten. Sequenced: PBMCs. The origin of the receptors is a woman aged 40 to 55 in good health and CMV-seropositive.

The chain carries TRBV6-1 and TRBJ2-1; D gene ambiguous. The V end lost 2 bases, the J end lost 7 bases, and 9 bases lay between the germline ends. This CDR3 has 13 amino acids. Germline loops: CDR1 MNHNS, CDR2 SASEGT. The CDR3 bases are TGTGCCAGCAGTGAACTAGGTTCAAATGAGCAGTTCTTC. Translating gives CASSELGSNEQFF.

This CDR3 is CASAKFGGSNQPQHF. CDR3 nucleotides: TGTGCTAGTGCCAAATTTGGGGGGAGCAATCAGCCCCAGCATTTT. The chain joins TRBV12-5 to TRBJ1-5, with D maybe TRBD1 (5 bases). Per the germline V gene, CDR1 is LGHNT and CDR2 is FRNRAP. V lost 7 bases and J lost 1, with 14 bases in between. This CDR3 comprises 15 residues.

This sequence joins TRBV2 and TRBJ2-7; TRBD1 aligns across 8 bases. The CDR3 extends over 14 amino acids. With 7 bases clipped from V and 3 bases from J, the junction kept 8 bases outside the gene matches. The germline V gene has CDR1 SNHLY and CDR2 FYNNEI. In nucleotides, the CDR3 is TGTGCCAGCACTTATCAGGGGGCTATCTACGAGCAGTACTTC. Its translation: CASTYQGAIYEQYF.